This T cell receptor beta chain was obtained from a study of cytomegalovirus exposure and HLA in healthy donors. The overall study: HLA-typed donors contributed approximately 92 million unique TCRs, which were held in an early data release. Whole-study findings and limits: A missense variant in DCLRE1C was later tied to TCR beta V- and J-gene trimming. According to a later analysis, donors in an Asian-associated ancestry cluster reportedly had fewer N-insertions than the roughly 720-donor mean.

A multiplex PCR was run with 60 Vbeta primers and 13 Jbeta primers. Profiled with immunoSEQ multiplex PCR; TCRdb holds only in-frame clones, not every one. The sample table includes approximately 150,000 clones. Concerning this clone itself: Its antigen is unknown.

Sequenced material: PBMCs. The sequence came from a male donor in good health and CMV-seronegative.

The CDR3 DNA reads TGTGCCAGCAGCCTTAGCGGGAGAGGGGGGAATGAGCAGTTCTTC. Translation: CASSLSGRGGNEQFF. This rearrangement joins TRBV7-6 to TRBJ2-1, with 9 bases matching TRBD2. This CDR3 has 15 residues. Trimming cost V 5 bases and J 7 bases; bases outside gene matches: 9. Per germline, CDR1 SGHVS and CDR2 FNYEAQ.